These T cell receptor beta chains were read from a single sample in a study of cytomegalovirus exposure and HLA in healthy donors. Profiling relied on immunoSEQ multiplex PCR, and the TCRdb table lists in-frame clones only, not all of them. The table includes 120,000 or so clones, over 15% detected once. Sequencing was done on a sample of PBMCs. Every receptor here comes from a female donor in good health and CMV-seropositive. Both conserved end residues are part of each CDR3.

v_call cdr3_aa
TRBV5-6 CASSLRGGLLHF
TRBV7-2 CASSSNRLGSYEQYF
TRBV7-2 CASSADRGPSYEQYF
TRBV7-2 CASSFGSLTDTQYF
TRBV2 CASAGLTNEKLFF
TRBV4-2 CASSQEGGFSYEQYF
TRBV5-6 CASSLGPPPNEEKLFF
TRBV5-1 CASSEGQGTLNTGELFF
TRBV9 CASSGAGQGKETQYF
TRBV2 CASSSRTGANYGYTF
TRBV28 CASTGVKGYTF
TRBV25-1 CASSPGEKRETQYF
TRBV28 CASSSSGRALDTQYF
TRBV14 CASSQQWRDTQYF
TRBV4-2 CASSQAHPVSGGGEQYF
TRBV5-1 CASSLAIGDGYTF
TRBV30 CAWSGMGGTSGRPNRLYGTDTQYF
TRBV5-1 CASSSGQGLAYEQYF
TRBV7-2 CASSAPGLAGGRETQYF
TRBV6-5 CASSRQGKTVPLHF
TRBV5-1 CASSWRGLAGGGEQYF
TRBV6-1 CASSEGYIASSYEQYF
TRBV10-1 CASSNFGTANTEAFF
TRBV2 CASSYTGTGNNQPQHF
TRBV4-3 CASSQVASGNNYEQYF
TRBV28 CASQLNSNYEQYF
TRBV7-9 CASSYVPSYNEQFF
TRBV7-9 CASSYGQGPIEKLFF
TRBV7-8 CASSLESHEQYF
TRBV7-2 CASSSTGTVNTEAFF
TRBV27 CASSPDRGNQPQHF
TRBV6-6 CASSARDEQYF
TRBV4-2 CASSQGTGTYYEQYF
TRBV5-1 CASSSGYNQPQHF
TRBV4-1 CASSQVSSYSGNTIYF
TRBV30 CAWKDISSTDTQYF
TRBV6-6 CASSHVPGQGSTEAFF
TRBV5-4 CASSSGLAGGLQETQYF
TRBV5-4 CASSRGTSGSPGGFF
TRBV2 CASSDLWDRYNEQFF
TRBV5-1 CASSSDPGTAYEQYF
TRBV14 CASSHLGADTQYF
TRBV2 CASSASNQPQHF
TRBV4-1 CASSQKEGYEQYF
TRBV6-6 CASSYSPRGDNVLTF